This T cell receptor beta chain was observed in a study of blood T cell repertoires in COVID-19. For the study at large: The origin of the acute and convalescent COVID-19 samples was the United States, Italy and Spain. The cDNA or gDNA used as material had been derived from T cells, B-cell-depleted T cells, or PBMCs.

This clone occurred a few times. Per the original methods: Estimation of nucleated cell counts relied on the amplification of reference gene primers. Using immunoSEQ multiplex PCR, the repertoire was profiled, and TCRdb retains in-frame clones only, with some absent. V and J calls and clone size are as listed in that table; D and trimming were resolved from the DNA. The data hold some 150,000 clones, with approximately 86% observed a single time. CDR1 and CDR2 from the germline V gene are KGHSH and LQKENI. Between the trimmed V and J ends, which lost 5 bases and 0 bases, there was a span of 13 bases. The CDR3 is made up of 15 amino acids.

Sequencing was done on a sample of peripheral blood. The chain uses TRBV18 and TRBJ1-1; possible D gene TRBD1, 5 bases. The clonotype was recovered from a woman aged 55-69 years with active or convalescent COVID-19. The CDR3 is CASSINGGMNTEAFF. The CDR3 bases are TGTGCCAGCTCAATTAACGGGGGAATGAACACTGAAGCTTTCTTT.